This T cell receptor (beta chain) came from a study of shared clonotypes between healthy human individuals. Across the whole study: The study enrolled a couple of women and a few men aged 18 to 49.

This clone was detected only a few times. What it recognizes is unknown. This sample also contains other DNA sequences that code for the same CDR3. Produced via immunoSEQ multiplex PCR; TCRdb's table is partial and in-frame only. The sample includes about a million clones, around 76% of them seen just once. Points from the study as a whole: Several donors held about 4.5% of naive CD4 clonotypes in common.

Trimming took 0 bases from V and 2 from J, leaving 7 bases between them. This CDR3 comprises 14 residues. Per germline, CDR1 SGHVS and CDR2 FQNEAQ. This TCR was recovered from a young man in good health. The sample was memory CD4+ T cells sorted from blood. Subset described: CD45RA-negative fraction. The chain combines TRBV7-8 with TRBJ1-2; the D is unclear. The CDR3 loop is CASSLAGSNYGYTF. CDR3 nucleotides: TGTGCCAGCAGCTTAGCTGGCAGCAACTATGGCTACACCTTC.